Detailed here is one TCR beta chain. The antigen remains undetermined. V was cut by 3 bases and J by 1 base, with 9 bases left in between. This CDR3 has 13 amino acids. Germline CDR1 is SQVTM and CDR2 is ANQGSEA. Only in-frame clones appear in the TCRdb table, and some are missing; sequencing was by immunoSEQ multiplex PCR. The repertoire has about 51,000 clones, more than 80% of them found once; the top ten carry 0.62%. This sample was included in a study of graft-versus-host responses after intestinal transplantation. Study background: Isolated intestinal, liver-intestinal, or multivisceral transplants were what recipients had. Study results and caveats: GvH clones were identified in recipient marrow, with some first appearing in ileum or blood.

V is TRBV29-1 and J is TRBJ1-1; D possibly corresponds to TRBD1 (5 bases). The clonotype comes from a human donor who was the organ donor for an intestinal transplant. The specimen comprised unstimulated CD4+ T cells sorted from spleen or lymph node cells, sampled before transplant. DNA of the CDR3: TGCAGCGTTGATTGGGGCAGGAACACTGAAGCTTTCTTT. Protein sequence: CSVDWGRNTEAFF.